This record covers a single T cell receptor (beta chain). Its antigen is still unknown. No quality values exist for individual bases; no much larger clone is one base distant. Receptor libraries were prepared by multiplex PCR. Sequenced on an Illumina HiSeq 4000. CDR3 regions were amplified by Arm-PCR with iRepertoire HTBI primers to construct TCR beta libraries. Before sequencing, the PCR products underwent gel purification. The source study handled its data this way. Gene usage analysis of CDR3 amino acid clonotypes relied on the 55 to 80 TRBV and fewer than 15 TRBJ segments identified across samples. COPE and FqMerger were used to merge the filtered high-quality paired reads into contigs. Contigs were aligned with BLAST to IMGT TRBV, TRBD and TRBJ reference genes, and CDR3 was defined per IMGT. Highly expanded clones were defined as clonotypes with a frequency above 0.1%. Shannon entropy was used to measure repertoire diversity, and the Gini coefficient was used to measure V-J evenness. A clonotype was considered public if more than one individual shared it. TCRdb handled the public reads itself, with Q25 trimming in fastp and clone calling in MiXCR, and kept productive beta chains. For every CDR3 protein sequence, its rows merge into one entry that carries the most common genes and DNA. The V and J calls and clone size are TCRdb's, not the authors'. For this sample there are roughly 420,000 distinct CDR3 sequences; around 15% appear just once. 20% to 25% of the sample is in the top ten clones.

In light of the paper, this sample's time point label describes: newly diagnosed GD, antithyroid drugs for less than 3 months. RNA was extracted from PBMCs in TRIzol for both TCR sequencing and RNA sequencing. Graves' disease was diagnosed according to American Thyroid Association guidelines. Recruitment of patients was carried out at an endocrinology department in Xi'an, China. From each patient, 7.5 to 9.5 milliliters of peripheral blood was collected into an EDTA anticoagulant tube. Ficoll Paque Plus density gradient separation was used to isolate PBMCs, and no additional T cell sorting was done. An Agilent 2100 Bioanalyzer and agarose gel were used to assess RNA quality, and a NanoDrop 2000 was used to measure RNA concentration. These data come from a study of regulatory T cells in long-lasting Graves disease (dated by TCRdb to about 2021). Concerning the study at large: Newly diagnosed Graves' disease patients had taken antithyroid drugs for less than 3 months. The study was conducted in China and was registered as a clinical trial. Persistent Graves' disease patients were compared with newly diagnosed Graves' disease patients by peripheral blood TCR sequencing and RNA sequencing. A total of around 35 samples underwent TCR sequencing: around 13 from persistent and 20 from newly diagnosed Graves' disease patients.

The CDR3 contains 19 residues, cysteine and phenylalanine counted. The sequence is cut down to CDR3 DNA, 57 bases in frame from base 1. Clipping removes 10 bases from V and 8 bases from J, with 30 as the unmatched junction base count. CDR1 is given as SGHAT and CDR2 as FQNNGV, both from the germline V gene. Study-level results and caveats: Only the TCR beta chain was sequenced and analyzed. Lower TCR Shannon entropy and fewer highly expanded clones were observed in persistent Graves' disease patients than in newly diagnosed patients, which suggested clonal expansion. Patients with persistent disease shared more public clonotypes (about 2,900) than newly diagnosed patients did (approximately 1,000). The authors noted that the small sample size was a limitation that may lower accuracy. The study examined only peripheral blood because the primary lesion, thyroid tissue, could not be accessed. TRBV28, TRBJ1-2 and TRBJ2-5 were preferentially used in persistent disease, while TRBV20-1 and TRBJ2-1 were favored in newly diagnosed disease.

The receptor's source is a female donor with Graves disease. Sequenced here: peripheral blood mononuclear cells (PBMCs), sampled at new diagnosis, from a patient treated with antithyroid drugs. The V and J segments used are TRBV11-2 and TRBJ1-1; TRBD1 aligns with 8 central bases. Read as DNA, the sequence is TGTGCCACCGCACGACCGGCCCGGGACAGGATGTTTCCCACCATAGAAGCTTTCTTT. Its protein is CATARPARDRMFPTIEAFF.